One TCR beta chain is described in this entry. Its specific antigen is unknown. The sample holds no much larger clone one base away, and base qualities are not on file. The CDR3 contains 13 residues, cysteine and phenylalanine counted. This entry keeps only the CDR3 DNA: 39 bases, framed from base 1. Via the germline V gene, CDR1 is SGDLS and CDR2 YYNGEE. V loses 4 bases at its end and J loses 6 bases; junction bases beyond the gene matches: 4. The sample comes from a study of T cells after posttransplantation cyclophosphamide (dated by TCRdb to the mid-2010s). General notes on the study: Using TRB sequencing, the study followed how the T cell repertoire rebuilt after myeloablative bone marrow transplantation with posttransplantation cyclophosphamide given as GVHD prophylaxis. Samples from some 32 PTCy-treated patients and 15 to 20 related bone marrow donors of those patients were subjected to antigen receptor sequencing. TRB sequencing was performed on blood from all 35 or so PTCy patients with 1-year posttransplant specimens. In 3 patients, up to roughly 3 additional blood samples taken between 2 and 5.2 years after transplant also underwent TRB sequencing, as did pretransplant blood from 4 patients. Because TRA and TRB clonality correlated tightly in 9 samples, later TCR analyses were limited to TRB. Public TRB sequences were queried against a database of over 3,000 sequences associated with responses to pathogens, tumor antigens, self-antigens and alloantigens.

Genomic DNA was used for TRB sequencing, which was performed with the immunoSEQ assay at survey resolution or with the hsTCRB kit. Processing in the source paper ran as follows. Initial read processing used immunoSEQ software, and repertoire analyses used the LymphoSeq R package. Clonality was calculated as 1 minus normalized Shannon entropy, and the Gini coefficient was also calculated for each TRB dataset. Phenotypes of unsorted samples were inferred by mapping TRB sequences from sorted subsets of the recipient or donor onto the same recipient's unsorted samples. Entries here come from immuneACCESS through TCRdb and include only in-frame sequences with V and J called. Some clones fail to appear in such tables; in the studies checked, an unresolved V gene covers under half of the shortfall, and the cause of the remainder is unknown. From that table come the V and J calls and clone size; the DNA was used to work out D and trimming. The sample has 35,000 to 45,000 clones on record, with no singletons. The top ten hold around 2.1% of the sample.

Peripheral blood samples were provided by related bone marrow donors on the day of marrow donation. Mononuclear cells from peripheral blood and bone marrow were separated by Ficoll-Hypaque density centrifugation and then cryopreserved. Study-wide findings and limitations: Across over 40 patients, TRB clonality was highly associated with recipient CMV seropositivity and CMV reactivation, and PTCy diversity was similar to diversity in CNI/methotrexate controls. The TRB repertoires of T cells infiltrating skin or GI tract showed only limited overlap with the TRB repertoires of T cells in blood. Donor-recipient similarity was low at 1-2 months but increased during the first year, and donor CD8+ memory clones often dominated later blood repertoires.

The chain uses TRBV9 and TRBJ1-5, with 7 bases matching TRBD1. Sequenced: PBMCs. The receptor's source is a man in his forties in good health, CMV-negative, and a related stem cell transplant donor. CDR3 region: CASSWDSSQPQHF. The DNA sequence is TGTGCCAGCAGCTGGGACAGTAGTCAGCCCCAGCATTTT.